The T cell receptor (beta chain) described here comes from a study of response to subunit inactivated influenza vaccine. Trimming took off 3 bases at V and 9 bases at J, with 8 bases between the two ends. The CDR3 has 12 amino acids. TCRdb called the RT-PCR reads again in MiXCR, with one record for every CDR3 protein. The sample yields roughly 780,000 distinct CDR3 sequences, about 18% seen once. The TCR originated in a middle-aged man who received an inactivated influenza vaccine. This specimen consisted of PBMCs from blood, obtained 4 to 6 days after vaccination. The V and J genes are TRBV12-3 or TRBV12-4 and TRBJ2-2; D is uncertain. The CDR3 region is CASSFALRELFF. For the CDR3, the DNA is TGTGCCAGCAGTTTCGCACTCCGGGAGCTGTTTTTT.